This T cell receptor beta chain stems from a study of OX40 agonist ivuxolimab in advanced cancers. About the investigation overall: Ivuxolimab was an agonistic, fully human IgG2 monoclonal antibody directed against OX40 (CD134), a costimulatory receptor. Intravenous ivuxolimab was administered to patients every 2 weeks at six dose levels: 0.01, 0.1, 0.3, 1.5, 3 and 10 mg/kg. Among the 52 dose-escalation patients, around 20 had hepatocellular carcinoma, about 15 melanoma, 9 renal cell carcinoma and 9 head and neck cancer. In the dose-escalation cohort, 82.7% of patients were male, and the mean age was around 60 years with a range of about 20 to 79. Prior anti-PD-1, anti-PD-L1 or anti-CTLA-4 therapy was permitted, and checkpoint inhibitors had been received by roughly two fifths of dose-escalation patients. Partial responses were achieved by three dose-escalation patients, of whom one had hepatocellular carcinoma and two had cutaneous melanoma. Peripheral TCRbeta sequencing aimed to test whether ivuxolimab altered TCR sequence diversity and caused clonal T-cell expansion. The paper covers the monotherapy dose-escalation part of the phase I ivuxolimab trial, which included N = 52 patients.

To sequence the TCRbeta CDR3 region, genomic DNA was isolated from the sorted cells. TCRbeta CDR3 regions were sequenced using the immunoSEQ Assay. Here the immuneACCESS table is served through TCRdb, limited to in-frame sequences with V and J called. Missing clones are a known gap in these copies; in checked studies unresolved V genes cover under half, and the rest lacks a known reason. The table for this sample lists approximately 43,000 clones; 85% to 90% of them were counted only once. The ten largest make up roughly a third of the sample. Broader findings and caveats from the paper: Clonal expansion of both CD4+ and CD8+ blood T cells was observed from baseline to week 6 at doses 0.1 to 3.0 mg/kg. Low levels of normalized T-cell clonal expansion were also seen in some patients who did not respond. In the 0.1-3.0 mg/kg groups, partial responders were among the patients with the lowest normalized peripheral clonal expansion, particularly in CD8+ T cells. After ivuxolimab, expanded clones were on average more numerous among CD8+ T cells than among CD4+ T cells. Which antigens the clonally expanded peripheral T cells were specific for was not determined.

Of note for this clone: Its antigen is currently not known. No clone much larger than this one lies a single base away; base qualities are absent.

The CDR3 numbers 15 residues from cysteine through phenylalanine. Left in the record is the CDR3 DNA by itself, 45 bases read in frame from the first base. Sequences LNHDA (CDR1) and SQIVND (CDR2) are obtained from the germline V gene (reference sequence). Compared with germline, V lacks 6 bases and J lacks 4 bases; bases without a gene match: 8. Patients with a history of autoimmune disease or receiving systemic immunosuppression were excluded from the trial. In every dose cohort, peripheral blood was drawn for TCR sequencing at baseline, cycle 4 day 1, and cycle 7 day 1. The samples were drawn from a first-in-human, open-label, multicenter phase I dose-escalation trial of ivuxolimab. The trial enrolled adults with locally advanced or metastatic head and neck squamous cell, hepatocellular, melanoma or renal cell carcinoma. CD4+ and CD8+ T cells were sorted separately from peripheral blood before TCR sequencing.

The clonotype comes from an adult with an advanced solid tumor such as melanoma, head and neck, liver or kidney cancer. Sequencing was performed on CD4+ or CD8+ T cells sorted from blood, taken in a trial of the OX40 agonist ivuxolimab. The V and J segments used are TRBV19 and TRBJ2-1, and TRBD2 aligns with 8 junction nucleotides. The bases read TGTGCCAGTAGAGAGAGGACTAGCACTTACAATGAGCAGTTCTTC. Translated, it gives CASRERTSTYNEQFF. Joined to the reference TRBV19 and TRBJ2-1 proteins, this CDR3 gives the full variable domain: DGGITQSPKYLFRKEGQNVTLSCEQNLNHDAMYWYRQDPGQGLRLIYYSQIVNDFQKGDIAEGYSVSREKKESFPLTVTSAQKNPTAFYLCASRERTSTYNEQFFGPGTRLTVL.